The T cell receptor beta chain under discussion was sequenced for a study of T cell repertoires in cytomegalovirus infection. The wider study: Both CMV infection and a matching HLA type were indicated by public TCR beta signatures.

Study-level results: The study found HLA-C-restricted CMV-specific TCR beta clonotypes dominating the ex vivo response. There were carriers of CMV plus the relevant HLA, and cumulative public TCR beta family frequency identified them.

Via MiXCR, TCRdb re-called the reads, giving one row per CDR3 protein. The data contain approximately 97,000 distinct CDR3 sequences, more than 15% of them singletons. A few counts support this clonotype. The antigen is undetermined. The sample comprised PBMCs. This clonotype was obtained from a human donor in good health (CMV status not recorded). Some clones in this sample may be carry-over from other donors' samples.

This chain's CDR3 is CASSLTLGQQKETQYF. The CDR3 DNA sequence: TGTGCCAGCAGCTTAACCCTGGGACAGCAAAAAGAGACCCAGTACTTC. The chain employs TRBV7-9 and TRBJ2-5; 7 nucleotides match TRBD1. The V segment lost 2 bases and the J segment 3 bases; nucleotides outside the gene matches: 9. Germline lookup yields CDR1 SEHNR and CDR2 FQNEAQ (reference sequence). There are 16 residues in the CDR3.